One and the same sample provided the 2 T cell receptor beta chains below, sequenced in a study of blood T cell repertoires in COVID-19 (dated by TCRdb to the early 2020s). Libraries were built with the immunoSEQ multiplex PCR assay. The immuneACCESS repertoire file appears here via TCRdb, limited to in-frame rearrangements. These files lack a portion of the clones; in checked studies, under half of the deficit traces to unresolved V genes, and the cause of the others is not known. The sample records about 91,000 clones, more than 60% of which are singletons. Roughly 24% of the sample lies in the top ten. The sequenced sample consisted of peripheral blood. The receptors here all came from a man in his sixties or seventies with acute or convalescent COVID-19.

This rearrangement joins TRBV11-2 to TRBJ2-3; 10 nucleotides match TRBD2. The germline V gene has CDR1 SGHAT and CDR2 FQNNGV. The CDR3 spans 16 residues. Trimming cost V 1 base and J 3 bases; bases outside gene matches: 4. CDR3 DNA sequence: TGTGCCAGCAGCTTAGGAGCTAGCGGGAGAACAGATACGCAGTATTTT. Translation gives CASSLGASGRTDTQYF.

This chain links TRBV28 with TRBJ1-5; D possibly corresponds to TRBD1 (6 bases). CDR1 is MDHEN, CDR2 SYDVKM, per germline. There are 13 residues in the CDR3. V was clipped by 7 bases and J by 2 bases, with 9 bases between them. Here the CDR3 reads CASIPGGNQPQHF. CDR3 DNA sequence: TGTGCCAGCATACCAGGGGGCAATCAGCCCCAGCATTTT.